What follows describes a single T cell receptor (beta chain). Other DNA sequences in the sample encode the same CDR3. These data originate in a study of cytomegalovirus exposure and HLA in healthy donors. Study at large: Among several hundred genotyped donors, around 80% fell in the Caucasian-associated ancestry cluster.

PCR employed 60 Vbeta and 13 Jbeta primers. Using immunoSEQ multiplex PCR, the repertoire was profiled, and TCRdb retains in-frame clones only, with some absent. The profile shows about 160,000 clones, around two thirds of them singletons. The germline V gene has CDR1 LGHNA and CDR2 YSLEER. CDR3 length: 16 amino acids. V lost 0 bases to trimming and J lost 5 bases, with 13 bases between them. Sequencing input: PBMCs. The receptor comes from a man aged 50 or older in good health and CMV-seronegative. The V and J genes are TRBV4-3 and TRBJ2-2; D might be TRBD2 (6 bases). DNA of the CDR3: TGCGCCAGCAGCCAAGATCTGGGGGGTGGGACCGGGGAGCTGTTTTTT. Its protein is CASSQDLGGGTGELFF.